This T cell receptor beta chain was found in a study of cytomegalovirus exposure and HLA in healthy donors. To note about this clone: Other nucleotide sequences in the sample specify the same CDR3.

CDR1 SGHTA and CDR2 FQGNSA come from the germline V gene. CDR3 length: 14 amino acids. V shed 1 base and J shed 5 bases, with 9 bases lying between them. Primers included in the PCR were 60 Vbeta and 13 Jbeta primers. The table came from immunoSEQ multiplex PCR; TCRdb's copy has only in-frame clones and leaves some out. The sample contains 85,000 to 90,000 clones, about 80% of which appear only once. V is TRBV7-2 and J is TRBJ2-1, with D possibly being TRBD2 (6 bases). The sequenced sample consisted of PBMCs. This receptor was taken from a man aged 25-45 years in good health and CMV-seropositive. The CDR3 sequence: CASSLVGGDNEQFF. The CDR3 coding sequence is TGTGCCAGCAGCTTAGTGGGGGGTGACAATGAGCAGTTCTTC.